The 4 T cell receptor beta chains listed next were all sequenced from one sample in a study of T cell responses to AZD1222 COVID-19 vaccine. Method: immunoSEQ multiplex PCR; TCRdb's copy keeps in-frame clones and lacks some. The profile covers 80,000 to 100,000 clones, with about 86% appearing a single time and around 5.9% taken by the ten largest. The input for sequencing was peripheral blood, taken 28 days after the second AZD1222 dose. The source is an adult who received the AZD1222 COVID-19 vaccine.

This clone showed up just once. V usage is TRBV11-3 and J usage is TRBJ2-5; 11 bases are a match to TRBD2. The CDR3 extends over 16 amino acids. Trimming at V came to 1 base and at J to 1 base, leaving 2 bases not matched to a gene. Germline values: CDR1 SGHNT, CDR2 YENEEA. CDR3 residues: CASSLGGTSGQETQYF. CDR3 DNA sequence: TGTGCCAGCAGCTTAGGTGGGACTAGCGGCCAAGAGACCCAGTACTTC.

This chain links TRBV21-1 with TRBJ2-7. TRBV21-1 is a listed pseudogene. The CDR3 is 15 residues long. CDR3 in DNA: TGTGCCAGCAGCCCCCTTACGGGACCTTCCTACGAGCAGTACTTC. It codes for CASSPLTGPSYEQYF.

V usage is TRBV4-1 and J usage is TRBJ2-6; D is ambiguous. Trimming removed 1 base from V and 10 bases from J, with 8 bases in between. The CDR3 loop spans 13 amino acids. Germline loops: CDR1 MGHRA, CDR2 YSYEKL. Here the CDR3 reads CASSQGSENVLTF. The CDR3 DNA follows: TGCGCCAGCAGCCAAGGATCGGAGAACGTCCTGACTTTC.

The J gene is TRBJ2-2, the V gene TRBV7-9, with D possibly matching TRBD1 (6 bases). This CDR3 is 16 amino acids long. Deletions cut 2 bases from V and 4 bases from J, with 14 bases between. CDR1 and CDR2 (germline): SEHNR, FQNEAQ (reference sequence). The CDR3 DNA reads TGTGCCAGCAGCTTATACATGGCAGGGGCCACCGGGGAGCTGTTTTTT. This translates into CASSLYMAGATGELFF.